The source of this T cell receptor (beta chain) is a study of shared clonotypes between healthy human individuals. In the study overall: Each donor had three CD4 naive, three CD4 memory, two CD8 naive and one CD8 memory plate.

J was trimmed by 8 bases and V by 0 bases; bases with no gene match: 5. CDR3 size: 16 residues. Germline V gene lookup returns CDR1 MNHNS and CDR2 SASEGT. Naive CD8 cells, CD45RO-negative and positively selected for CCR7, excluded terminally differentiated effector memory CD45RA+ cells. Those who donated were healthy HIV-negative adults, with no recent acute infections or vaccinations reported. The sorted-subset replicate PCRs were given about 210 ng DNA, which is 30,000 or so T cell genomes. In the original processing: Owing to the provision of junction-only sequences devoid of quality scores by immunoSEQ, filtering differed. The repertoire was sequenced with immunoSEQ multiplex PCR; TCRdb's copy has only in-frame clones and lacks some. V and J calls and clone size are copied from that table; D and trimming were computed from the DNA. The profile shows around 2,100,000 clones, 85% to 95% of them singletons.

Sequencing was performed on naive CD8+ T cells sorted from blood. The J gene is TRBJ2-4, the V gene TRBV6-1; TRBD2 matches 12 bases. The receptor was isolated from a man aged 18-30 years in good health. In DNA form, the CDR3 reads TGTGCCAGCAGTGAAGCCCCTAGCGGGGGGGTAGACATTCAGTACTTC. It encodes CASSEAPSGGVDIQYF.